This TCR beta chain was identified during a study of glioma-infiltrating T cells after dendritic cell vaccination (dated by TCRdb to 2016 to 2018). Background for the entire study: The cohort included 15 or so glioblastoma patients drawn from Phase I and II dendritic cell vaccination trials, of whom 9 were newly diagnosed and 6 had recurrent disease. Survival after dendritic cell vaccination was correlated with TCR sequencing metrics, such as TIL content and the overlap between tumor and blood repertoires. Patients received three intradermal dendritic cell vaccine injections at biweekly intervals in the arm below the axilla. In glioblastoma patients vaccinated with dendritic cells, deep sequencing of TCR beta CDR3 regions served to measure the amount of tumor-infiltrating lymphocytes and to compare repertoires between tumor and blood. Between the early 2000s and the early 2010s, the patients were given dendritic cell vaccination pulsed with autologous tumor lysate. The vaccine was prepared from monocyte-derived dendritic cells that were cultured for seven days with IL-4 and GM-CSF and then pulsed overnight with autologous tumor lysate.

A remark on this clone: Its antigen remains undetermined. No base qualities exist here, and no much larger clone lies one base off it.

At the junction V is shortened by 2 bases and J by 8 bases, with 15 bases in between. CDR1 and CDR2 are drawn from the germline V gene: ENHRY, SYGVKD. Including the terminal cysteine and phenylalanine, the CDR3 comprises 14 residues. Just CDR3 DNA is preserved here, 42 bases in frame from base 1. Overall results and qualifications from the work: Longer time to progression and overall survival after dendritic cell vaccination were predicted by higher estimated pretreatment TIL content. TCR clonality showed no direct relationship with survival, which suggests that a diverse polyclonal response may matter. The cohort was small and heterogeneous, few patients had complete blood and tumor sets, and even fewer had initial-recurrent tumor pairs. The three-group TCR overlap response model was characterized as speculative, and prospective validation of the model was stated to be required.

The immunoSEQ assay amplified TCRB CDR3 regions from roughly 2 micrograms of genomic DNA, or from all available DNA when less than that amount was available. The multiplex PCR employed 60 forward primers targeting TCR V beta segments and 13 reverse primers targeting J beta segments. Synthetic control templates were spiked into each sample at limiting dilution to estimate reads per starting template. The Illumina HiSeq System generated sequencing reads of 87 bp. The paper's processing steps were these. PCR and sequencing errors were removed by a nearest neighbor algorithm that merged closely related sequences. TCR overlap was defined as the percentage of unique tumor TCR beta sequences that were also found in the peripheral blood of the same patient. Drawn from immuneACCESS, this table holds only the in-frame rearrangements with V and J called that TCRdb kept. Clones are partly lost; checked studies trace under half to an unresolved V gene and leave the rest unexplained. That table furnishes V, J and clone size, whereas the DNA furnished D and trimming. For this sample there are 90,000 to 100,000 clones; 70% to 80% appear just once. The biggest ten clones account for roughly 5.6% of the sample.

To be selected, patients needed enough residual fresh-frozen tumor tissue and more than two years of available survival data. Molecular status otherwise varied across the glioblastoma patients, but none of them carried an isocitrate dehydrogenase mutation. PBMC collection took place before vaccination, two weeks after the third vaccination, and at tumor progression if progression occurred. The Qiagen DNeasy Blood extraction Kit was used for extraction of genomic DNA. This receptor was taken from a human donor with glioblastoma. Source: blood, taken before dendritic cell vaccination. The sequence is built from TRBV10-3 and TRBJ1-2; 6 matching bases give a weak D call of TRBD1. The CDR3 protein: CAISEHRGAQGYTF. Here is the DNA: TGTGCCATCAGTGAGCACCGGGGGGCGCAAGGCTACACCTTC.